This TCR beta chain was observed in a study of T cells after yellow fever vaccination. TCR cDNA, made by 5'RACE template switching, carried an added universal primer site and UMIs. TCRdb reprocessed the 5' RACE reads via MiXCR and lists one record per CDR3 protein. The table records under 100,000 distinct CDR3 sequences, approximately 5.5% of them present only once. Germline V CDR1 and CDR2: LGHDT, YNNKEL (reference sequence). Trimming took 4 bases from V and 3 from J, leaving 13 bases between them. The CDR3 extends over 14 amino acids. This clonotype was observed at least ten times. The origin of this receptor is a young man who received the YFV17D yellow fever vaccine. Source: CD8+ T cells sorted from PBMCs, taken 10 days after the yellow fever booster vaccination. This sequence joins TRBV3-1 and TRBJ2-7; D assignment may be TRBD1 or TRBD2 (5 bases each). The CDR3 nucleotides read TGTGCCAGCAGCCCCCTGGGGGAGATCTACGAGCAGTACTTC. Translating it yields CASSPLGEIYEQYF.